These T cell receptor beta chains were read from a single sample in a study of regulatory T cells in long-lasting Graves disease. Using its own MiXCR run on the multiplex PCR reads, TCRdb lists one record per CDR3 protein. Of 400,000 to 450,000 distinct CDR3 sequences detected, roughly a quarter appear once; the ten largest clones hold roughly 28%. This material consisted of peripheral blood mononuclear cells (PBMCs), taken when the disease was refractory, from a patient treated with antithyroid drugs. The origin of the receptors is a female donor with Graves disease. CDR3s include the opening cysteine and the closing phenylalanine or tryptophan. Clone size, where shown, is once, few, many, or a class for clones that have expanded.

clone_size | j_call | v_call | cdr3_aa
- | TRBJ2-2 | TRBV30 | CAWTRDRGLNTGELFF
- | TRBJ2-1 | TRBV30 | CAWSRPGLPSYNEQFF
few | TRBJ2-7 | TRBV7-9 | CASSLAGGHFGEQYF
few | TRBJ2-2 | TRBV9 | CASSVDFGGSGELFF
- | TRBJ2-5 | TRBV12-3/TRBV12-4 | CASSLDCGSQETQYF
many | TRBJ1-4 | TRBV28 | CASSRAGTGDEKLFF
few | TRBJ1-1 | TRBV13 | CASSLGGTIEAFF
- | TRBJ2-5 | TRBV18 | CASSPPAWSQETQYF
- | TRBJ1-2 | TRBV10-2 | CASSEGALNYGYTF
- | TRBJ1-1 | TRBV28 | CASSLYPLKQGDTEAFF
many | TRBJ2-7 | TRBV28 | CATGRVGYEQYF
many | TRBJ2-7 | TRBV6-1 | CASKQGGAWYEQYF
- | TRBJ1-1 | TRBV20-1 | CSARTEMNTEAFF
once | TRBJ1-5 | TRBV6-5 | CASSLILNINSNQPQHF
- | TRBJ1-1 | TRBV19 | CASSTVTGGRGNTEAFF
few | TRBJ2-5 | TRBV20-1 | CSARGDSMGETQYF
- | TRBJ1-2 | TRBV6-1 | CASSRDRDSLYGYTF
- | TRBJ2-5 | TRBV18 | CASSQATGWETQYF
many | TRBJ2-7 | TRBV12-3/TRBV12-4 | CASSLGGLTYEQYF
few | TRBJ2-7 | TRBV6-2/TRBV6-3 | CASSYTGVGREQYF
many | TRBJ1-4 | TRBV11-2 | CASSKVNEKLFF
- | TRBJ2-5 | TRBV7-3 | CASSPTGEPQYF
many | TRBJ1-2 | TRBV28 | CASSFEQGRVYGYTF
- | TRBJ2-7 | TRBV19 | CASSAGDRGPTGEQYF
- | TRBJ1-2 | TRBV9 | CASSAGSNYGYTF
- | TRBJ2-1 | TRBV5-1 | CASRALAPSYNEQFF
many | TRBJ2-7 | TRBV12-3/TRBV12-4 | CASSPTGSEQYF
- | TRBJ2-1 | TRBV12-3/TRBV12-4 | CASALSSSGVNEQFF
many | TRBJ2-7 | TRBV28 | CASSLEGLPHEQYF
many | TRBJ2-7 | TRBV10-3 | CAINPGQGYEQYF
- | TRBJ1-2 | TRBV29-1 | CSVDGGGYGYTF
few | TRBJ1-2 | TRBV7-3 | CASSETGVHGYTF
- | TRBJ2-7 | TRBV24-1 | CATSDLGRLYPYEQYF
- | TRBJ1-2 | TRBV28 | CASRGPGQGGYGYTF
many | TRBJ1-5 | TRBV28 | CASQTGGPGNQPQHF
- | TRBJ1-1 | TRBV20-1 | CSARGGQRNTEAFF
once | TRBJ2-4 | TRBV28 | CASSSITGIYIQYF
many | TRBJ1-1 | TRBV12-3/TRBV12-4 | CASAFEGTGGTEAFF
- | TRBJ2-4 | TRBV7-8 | CASSLTGLADSKNIQYF